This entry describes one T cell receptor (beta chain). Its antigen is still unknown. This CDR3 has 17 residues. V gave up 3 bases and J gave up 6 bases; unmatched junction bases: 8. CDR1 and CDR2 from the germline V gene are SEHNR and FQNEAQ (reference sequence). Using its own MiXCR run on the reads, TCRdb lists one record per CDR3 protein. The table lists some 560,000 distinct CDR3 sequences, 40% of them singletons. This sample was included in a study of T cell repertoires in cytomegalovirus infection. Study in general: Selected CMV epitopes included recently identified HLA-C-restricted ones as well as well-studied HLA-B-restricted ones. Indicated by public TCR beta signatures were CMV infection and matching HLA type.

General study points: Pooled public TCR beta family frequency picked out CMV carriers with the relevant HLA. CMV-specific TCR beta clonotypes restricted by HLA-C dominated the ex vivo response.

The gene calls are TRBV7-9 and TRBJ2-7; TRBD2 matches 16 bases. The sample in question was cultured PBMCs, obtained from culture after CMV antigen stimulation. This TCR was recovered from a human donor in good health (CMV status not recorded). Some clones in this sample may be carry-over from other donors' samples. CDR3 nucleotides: TGTGCCAGCAGCTTGGGGACTAGCGGGAGGGCTGGTGGCGAGCAGTACTTC. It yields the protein CASSLGTSGRAGGEQYF.